This T cell receptor (beta chain) was found in a study of shared clonotypes between healthy human individuals. Whole-study results and caveats: On the whole, naive subsets had larger estimated richness than memory subsets had.

Healthy HIV-negative adults with no recent acute infections or vaccinations were recruited as donors. As for this clone: Its antigen is unknown.

Every immunoSEQ plate was one replicate of a subset's evenly spread DNA. Assay used: immunoSEQ multiplex PCR; TCRdb lists only in-frame clones, some missing. This table holds about 1 million clones, roughly 80% found once. Germline V gene data show CDR1 as SQVTM and CDR2 as ANQGSEA. CDR3 length equals 14 residues. V lost 2 bases to trimming and J lost 0 bases, with 11 bases between them. This TCR derives from a man in his late teens or twenties in good health. Sequencing was done on a sample of memory CD4+ T cells sorted from blood. Subset specified: CD45RA-negative fraction. This chain connects TRBV29-1 to TRBJ2-7; D may be TRBD2 (6 bases). CDR3: CSVETFGSSYEQYF. CDR3 bases: TGCAGCGTTGAAACATTCGGGAGCTCCTACGAGCAGTACTTC.